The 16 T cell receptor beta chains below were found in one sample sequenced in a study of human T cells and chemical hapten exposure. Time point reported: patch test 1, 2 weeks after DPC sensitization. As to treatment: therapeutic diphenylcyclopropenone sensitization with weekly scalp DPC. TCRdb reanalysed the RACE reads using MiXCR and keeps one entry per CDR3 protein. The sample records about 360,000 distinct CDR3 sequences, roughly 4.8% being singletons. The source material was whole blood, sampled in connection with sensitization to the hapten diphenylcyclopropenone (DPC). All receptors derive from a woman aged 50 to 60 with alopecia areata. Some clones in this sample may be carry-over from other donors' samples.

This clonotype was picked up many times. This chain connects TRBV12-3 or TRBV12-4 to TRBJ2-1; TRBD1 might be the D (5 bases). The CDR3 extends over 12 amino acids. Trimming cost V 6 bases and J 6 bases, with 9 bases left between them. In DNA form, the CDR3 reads TGTGCCAGCAGCTCCCAGGGCAATGAGCAGTTCTTC. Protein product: CASSSQGNEQFF.

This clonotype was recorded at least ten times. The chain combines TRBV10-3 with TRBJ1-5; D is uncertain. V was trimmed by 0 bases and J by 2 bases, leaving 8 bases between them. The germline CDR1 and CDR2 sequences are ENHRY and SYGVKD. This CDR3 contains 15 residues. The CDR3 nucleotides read TGTGCCATCAGTGAGTCAAATGGGCGCAATCAGCCCCAGCATTTT. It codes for CAISESNGRNQPQHF.

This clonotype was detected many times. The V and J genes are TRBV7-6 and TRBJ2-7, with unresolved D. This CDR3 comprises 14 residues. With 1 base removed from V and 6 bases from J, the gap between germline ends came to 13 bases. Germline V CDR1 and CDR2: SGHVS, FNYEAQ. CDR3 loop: CASSLGSLGPEQYF. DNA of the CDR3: TGTGCCAGCAGCTTAGGATCCCTCGGCCCCGAGCAGTACTTC. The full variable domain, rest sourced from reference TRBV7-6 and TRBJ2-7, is GAGVSQSPRYKVTKRGQDVALRCDPISGHVSLYWYRQALGQGPEFLTYFNYEAQQDKSGLPNDRFSAERPEGSISTLTIQRTEQRDSAMYRCASSLGSLGPEQYFGPGTRLTVT.

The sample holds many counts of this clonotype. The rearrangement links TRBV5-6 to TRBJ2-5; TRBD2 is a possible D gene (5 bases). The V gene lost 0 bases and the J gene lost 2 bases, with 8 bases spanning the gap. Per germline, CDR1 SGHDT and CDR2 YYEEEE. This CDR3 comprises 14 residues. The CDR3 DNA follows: TGTGCCAGCAGCTTGGTCGGGGATCAAGAGACCCAGTACTTC. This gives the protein CASSLVGDQETQYF.

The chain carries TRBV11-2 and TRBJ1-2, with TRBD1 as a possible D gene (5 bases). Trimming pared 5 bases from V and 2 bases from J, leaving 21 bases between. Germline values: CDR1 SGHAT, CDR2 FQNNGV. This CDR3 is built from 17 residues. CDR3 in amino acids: CASSLGVGSPLNYGYTF. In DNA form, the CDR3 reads TGTGCCAGCAGCCTAGGGGTTGGATCCCCGCTCAACTATGGCTACACCTTC.

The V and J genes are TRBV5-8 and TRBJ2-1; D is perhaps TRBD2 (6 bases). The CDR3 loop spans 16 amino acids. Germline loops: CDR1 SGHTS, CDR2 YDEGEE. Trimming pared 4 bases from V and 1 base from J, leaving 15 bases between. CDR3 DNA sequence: TGTGCCAGCAGCCCGCGGCTAGCGTCATCCTACAATGAGCAGTTCTTC. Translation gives CASSPRLASSYNEQFF.

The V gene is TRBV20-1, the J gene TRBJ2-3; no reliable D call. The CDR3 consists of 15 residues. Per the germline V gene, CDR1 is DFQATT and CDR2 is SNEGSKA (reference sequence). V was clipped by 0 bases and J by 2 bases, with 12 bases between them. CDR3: CSARDLLELTDTQYF. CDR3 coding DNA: TGCAGTGCTAGAGATCTACTGGAGCTCACAGATACGCAGTATTTT.

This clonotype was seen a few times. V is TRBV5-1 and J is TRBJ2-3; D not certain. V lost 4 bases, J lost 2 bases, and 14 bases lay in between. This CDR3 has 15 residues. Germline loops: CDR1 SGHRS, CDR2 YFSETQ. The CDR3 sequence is CASSDSQIFTDTQYF. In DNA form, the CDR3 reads TGCGCCAGCAGCGACTCTCAGATATTCACAGATACGCAGTATTTT.

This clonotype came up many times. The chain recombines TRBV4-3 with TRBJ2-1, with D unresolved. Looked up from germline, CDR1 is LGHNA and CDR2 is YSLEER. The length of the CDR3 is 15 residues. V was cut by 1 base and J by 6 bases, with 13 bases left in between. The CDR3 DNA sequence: TGCGCCAGCAGCCAAGGAATGGGTAGTCGCAATGAGCAGTTCTTC. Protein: CASSQGMGSRNEQFF.

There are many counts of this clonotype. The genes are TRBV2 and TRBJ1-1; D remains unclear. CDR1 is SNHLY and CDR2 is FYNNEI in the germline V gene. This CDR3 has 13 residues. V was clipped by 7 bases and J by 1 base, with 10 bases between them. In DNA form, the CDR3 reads TGTGCCAGCAACGGCAGGCCGAACACTGAAGCTTTCTTT. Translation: CASNGRPNTEAFF.

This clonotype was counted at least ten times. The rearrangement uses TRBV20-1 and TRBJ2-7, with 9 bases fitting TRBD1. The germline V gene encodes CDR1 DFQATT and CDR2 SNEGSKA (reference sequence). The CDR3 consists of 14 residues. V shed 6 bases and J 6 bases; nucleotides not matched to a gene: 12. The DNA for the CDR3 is TGCAGTGCGAGACCCGGGACAGGGAAATTCGAGCAGTACTTC. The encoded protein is CSARPGTGKFEQYF.

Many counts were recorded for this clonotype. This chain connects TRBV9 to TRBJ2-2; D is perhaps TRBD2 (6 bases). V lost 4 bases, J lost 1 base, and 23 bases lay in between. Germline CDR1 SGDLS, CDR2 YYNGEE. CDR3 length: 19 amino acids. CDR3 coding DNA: TGTGCCAGCAGCACTAGCCCCACGGACTACCCAAAGAACACCGGGGAGCTGTTTTTT. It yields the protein CASSTSPTDYPKNTGELFF.

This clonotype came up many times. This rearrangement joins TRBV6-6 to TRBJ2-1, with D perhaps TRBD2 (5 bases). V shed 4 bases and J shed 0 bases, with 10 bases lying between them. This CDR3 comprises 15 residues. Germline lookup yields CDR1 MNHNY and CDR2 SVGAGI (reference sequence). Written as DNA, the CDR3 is TGTGCCAGCAGTTCGCGGAGGAGCTCCTACAATGAGCAGTTCTTC. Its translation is CASSSRRSSYNEQFF.

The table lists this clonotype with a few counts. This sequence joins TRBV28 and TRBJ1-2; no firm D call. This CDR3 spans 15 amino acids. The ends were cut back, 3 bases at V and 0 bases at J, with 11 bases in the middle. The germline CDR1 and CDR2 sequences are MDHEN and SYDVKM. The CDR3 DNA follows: TGTGCCAGCAGTTTGGGTGGGAACTCTAACTATGGCTACACCTTC. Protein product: CASSLGGNSNYGYTF.

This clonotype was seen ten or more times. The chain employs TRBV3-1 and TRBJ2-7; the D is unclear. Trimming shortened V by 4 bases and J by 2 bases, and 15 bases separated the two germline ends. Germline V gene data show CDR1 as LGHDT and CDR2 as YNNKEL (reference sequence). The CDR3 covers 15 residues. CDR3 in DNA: TGTGCCAGCAGCCTTAGACATCTTGGGCCCTACGAGCAGTACTTC. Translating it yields CASSLRHLGPYEQYF.

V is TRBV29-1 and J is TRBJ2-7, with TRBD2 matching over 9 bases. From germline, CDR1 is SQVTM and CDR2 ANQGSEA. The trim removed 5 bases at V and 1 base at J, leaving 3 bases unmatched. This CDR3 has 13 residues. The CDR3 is CSVSGLASYEQYF. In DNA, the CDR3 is TGCAGCGTTTCGGGACTAGCTTCCTACGAGCAGTACTTC.